This T cell receptor beta chain is drawn from a study of CD8+CD57+ T cells in acquired aplastic anemia. Profiling that covered TCR beta VDJ and CDR3 relied on genomic DNA as its template. In TCRdb, the reads were re-called with MiXCR into one record per CDR3 protein. Among about 150,000 distinct CDR3 sequences listed, 48% were seen once. With V trimmed by 5 bases and J by 7 bases, 10 bases remained unmatched. The CDR3 is 15 amino acids. CDR1 and CDR2 (germline): MNHEY, SMNVEV (reference sequence). Those patients picked for sequencing had displayed CD8+CD57+ cell expansion on flow cytometry. This receptor was obtained from a human donor with aplastic anemia. V usage is TRBV27 and J usage is TRBJ2-7, with 11 bases matching TRBD2. Sequenced sample: sorted CD4+, CD8+, or CD8+CD57+ T cells (not recorded which) from PBMCs. CDR3 protein: CASSITSGSFGEQYF. CDR3 nucleotide sequence: TGTGCCAGCAGTATCACTAGCGGGAGCTTTGGTGAGCAGTACTTC.